This T cell receptor beta chain was found in a study of cytomegalovirus exposure and HLA in healthy donors. Looking at the study overall: Early release data held 85 million to 95 million unique TCRs from HLA-typed donors. The study's findings and limits: Some V segments, TRBV6-2 and TRBV6-3 among them, were indistinguishable and were therefore excluded. What a later analysis reportedly showed was that an Asian-associated ancestry cluster had fewer N-insertions than the roughly 670-donor mean.

Regarding this clone: The antigen remains unidentified.

Germline CDR1 SGHKS, CDR2 YYEKEE (reference sequence). This CDR3 contains 16 residues. Trimming took 4 bases from V and 5 from J; bases not matched to a gene: 11. Vbeta (60) and Jbeta (13) primers were used in the PCR. Per the study methods: In a later analysis, 79 million or so unique TCR beta chains included roughly 11 million shared by two or more donors. Using immunoSEQ multiplex PCR, the repertoire was profiled, and TCRdb retains in-frame clones only, with some absent. That table furnishes V, J and clone size, whereas the DNA furnished D and trimming. Of more than 95,000 clones listed, 75% to 90% are singletons.

The sample comprised PBMCs. This chain connects TRBV5-5 to TRBJ2-3; 9 bases are shared with TRBD2. The receptor comes from a man between 25 and 39 years old in good health and CMV-seropositive. Here the CDR3 reads CASSPSNIAGVDTQYF. CDR3 nucleotide sequence: TGTGCCAGCAGCCCCAGTAATATAGCGGGGGTAGATACGCAGTATTTT.